The clone carrying this TCR beta chain has just a few counts. Its antigen remains unidentified. This record belongs to a study of metastatic and nonmetastatic thyroid tumors. Study information: Repertoire comparisons spanned blood and tumor or nodule tissue from malignant and benign thyroid patients.

No treatment of any kind had been given to any patient before thyroid surgery. Study-level findings and limits: Benign nodules reportedly had significantly lower TCR beta diversity than malignant thyroid tumors in blood and tumor.

V lost 6 bases, J lost 10 bases, and 4 bases stayed unmatched. CDR1 and CDR2 from the germline V gene are MRHNA and SNTAGT. The CDR3 has 13 amino acids. As handled by the study authors: Researchers built a distant-metastasis classifier for papillary thyroid cancer that drew on CDR3 differences across clinicopathological groups. TCRdb recomputed clones from the PCR reads via MiXCR. TCRdb's processing, not the authors', yielded these V and J calls. The repertoire has more than 6,000 clones, around a third of them found once; the top ten carry approximately 40%. This clonotype originated in a male donor with papillary thyroid cancer or a benign thyroid nodule (not recorded which). Some clones in this sample may be carry-over from other donors' samples. The rearrangement joins TRBV6-4 to TRBJ1-6; 9 nucleotides match TRBD1. Sequencing was carried out using adjacent normal tissue. CDR3 in DNA: TGTGCCAGCAGCCGGGACAGGGAGTCACCCCTCCACTTT. Translated: CASSRDRESPLHF.